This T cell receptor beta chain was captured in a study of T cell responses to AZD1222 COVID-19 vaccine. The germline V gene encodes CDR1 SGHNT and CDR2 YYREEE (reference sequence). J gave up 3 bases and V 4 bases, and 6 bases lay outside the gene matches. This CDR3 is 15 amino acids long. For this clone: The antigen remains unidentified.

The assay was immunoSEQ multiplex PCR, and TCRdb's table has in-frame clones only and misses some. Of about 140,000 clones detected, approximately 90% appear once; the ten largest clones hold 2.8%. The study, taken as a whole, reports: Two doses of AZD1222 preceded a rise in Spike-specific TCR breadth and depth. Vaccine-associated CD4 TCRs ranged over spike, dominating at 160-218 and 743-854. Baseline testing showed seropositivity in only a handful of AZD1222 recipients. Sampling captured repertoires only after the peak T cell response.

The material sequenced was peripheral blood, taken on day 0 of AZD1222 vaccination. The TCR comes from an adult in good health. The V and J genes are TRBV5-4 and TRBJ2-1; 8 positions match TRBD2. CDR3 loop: CASSTAGAIYNEQFF. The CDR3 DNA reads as TGTGCCAGCAGCACAGCGGGAGCTATCTACAATGAGCAGTTCTTC.